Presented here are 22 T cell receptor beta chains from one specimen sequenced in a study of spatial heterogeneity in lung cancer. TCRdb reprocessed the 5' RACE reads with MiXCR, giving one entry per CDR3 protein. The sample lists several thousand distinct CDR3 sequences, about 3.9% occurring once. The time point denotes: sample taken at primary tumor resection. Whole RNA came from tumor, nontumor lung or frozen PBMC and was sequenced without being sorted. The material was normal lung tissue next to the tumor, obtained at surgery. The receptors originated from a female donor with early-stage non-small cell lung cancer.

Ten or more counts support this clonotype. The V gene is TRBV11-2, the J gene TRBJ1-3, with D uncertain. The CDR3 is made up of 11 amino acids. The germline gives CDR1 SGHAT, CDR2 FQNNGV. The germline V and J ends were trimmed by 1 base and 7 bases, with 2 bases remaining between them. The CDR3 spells CASSLVNTIYF. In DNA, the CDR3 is TGTGCCAGCAGCTTAGTGAACACCATATATTTT.

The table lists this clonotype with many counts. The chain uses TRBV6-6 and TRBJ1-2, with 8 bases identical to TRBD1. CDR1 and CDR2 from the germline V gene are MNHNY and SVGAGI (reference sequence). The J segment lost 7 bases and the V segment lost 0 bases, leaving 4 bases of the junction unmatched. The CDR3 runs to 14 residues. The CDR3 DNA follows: TGTGCCAGCAGTTACTCGGACAGGGTCTTTGGCTACACCTTC. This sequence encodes CASSYSDRVFGYTF.

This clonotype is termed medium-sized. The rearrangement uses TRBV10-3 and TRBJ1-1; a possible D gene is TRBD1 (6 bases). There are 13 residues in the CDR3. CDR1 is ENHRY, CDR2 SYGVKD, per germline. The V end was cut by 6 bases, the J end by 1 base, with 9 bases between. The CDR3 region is CAISLQGNTEAFF. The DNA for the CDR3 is TGTGCCATCAGCTTACAGGGGAACACTGAAGCTTTCTTT.

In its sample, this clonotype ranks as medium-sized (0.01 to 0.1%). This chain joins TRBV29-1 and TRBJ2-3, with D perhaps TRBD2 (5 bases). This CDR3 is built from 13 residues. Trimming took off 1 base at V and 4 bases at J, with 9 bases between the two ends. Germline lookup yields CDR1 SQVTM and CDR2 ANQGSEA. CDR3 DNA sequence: TGCAGCGTTGAAGCGAGAGGGTCAGATACGCAGTATTTT. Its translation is CSVEARGSDTQYF.

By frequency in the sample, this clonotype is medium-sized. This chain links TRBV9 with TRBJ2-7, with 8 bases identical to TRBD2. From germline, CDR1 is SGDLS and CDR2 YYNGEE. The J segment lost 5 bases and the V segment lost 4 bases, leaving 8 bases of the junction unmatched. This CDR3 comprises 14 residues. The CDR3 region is CASSSSGGGHEQYF. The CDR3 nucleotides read TGTGCCAGCAGCTCATCCGGGGGGGGGCACGAGCAGTACTTC.

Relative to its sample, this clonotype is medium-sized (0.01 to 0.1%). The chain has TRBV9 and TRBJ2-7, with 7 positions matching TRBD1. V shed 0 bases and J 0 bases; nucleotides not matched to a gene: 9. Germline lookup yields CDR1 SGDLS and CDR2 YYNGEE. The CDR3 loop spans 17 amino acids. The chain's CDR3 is CASSVAGEGASSYEQYF. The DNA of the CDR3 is TGTGCCAGCAGCGTAGCTGGAGAGGGGGCGAGCTCCTACGAGCAGTACTTC. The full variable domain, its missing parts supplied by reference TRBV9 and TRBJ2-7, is DSGVTQTPKHLITATGQRVTLRCSPRSGDLSVYWYQQSLDQGLQFLIQYYNGEERAKGNILERFSAQQFPDLHSELNLSSLELGDSALYFCASSVAGEGASSYEQYFGPGTRLTVT.

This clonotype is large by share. The CDR3 sequence: CASSPRTGAPGGANVLTF. For the CDR3, the DNA is TGCGCCAGCAGCCCGCGGACAGGGGCCCCGGGAGGGGCCAACGTCCTGACTTTC. V is TRBV5-1 and J is TRBJ2-6; 9 nucleotides match TRBD1. The CDR3 is 18 residues long. Germline CDR1 is SGHRS and CDR2 is YFSETQ. J was trimmed by 4 bases and V by 4 bases; bases with no gene match: 12.

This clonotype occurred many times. This chain's CDR3 is CASSYSAGLDQTEAFF. The CDR3 DNA follows: TGTGCCAGCAGTTACTCGGCAGGTCTCGACCAGACTGAAGCTTTCTTT. The gene calls are TRBV6-2 or TRBV6-3 and TRBJ1-1, with D hard to call. CDR1 is MNHEY, CDR2 SVGEGT, per germline. The CDR3 loop spans 16 amino acids. The V and J ends lost 0 bases and 5 bases respectively, with 16 bases between them.

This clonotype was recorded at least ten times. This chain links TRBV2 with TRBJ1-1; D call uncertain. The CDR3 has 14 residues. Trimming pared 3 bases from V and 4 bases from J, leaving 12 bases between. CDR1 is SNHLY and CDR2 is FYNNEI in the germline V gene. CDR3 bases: TGTGCCAGCAGTGAGGAGGGCTACCCCACTGAAGCTTTCTTT. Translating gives CASSEEGYPTEAFF.

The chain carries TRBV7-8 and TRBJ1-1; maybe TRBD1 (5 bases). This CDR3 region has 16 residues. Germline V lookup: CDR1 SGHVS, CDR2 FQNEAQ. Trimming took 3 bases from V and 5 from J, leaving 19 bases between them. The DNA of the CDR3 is TGTGCCAGCAGCTTGGGAGGTGGGGACGTGGAAACTGAAGCTTTCTTT. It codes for CASSLGGGDVETEAFF.

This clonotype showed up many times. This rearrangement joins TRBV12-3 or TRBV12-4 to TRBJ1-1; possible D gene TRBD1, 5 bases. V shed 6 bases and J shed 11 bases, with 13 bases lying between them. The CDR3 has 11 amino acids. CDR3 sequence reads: CASSGGGSAFF. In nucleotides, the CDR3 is TGTGCCAGCAGCGGGGGGGGTTCGGCTTTCTTT.

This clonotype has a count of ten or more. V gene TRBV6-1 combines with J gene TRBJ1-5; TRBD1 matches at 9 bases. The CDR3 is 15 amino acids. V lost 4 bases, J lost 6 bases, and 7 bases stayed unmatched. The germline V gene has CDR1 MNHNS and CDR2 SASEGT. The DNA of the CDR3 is TGTGCCAGCAGTGGGGCTACAGGGGGCAGTCAGCCCCAGCATTTT. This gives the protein CASSGATGGSQPQHF.

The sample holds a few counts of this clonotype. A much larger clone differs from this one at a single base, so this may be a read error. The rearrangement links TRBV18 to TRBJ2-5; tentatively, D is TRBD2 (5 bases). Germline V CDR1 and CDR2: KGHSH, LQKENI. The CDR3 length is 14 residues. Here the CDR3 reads CASLPAATSETQYF. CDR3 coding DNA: TGTGCCAGCTTACCAGCGGCAACCTCGGAGACCCAGTACTTC.

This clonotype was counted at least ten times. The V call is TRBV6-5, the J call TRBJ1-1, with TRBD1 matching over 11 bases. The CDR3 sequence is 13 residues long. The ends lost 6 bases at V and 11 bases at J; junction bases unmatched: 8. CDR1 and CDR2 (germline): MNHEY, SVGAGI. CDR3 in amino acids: CASRSPGQGAAFF. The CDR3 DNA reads TGTGCCAGCAGGTCTCCCGGACAGGGGGCGGCTTTCTTT.

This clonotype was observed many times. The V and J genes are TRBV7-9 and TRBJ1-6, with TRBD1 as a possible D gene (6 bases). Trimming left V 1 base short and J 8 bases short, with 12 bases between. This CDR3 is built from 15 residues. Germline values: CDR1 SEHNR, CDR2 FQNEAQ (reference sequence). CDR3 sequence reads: CASSLGSGGDSPLHF. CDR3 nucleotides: TGTGCCAGCAGCTTAGGCTCCGGGGGCGATTCACCCCTCCACTTT.

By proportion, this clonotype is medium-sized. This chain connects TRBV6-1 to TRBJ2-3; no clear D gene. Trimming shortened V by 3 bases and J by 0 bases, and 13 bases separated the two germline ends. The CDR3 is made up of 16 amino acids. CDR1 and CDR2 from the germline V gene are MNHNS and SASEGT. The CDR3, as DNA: TGTGCCAGCAGTGATCTCTTGCAGCTTAGCACAGATACGCAGTATTTT. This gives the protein CASSDLLQLSTDTQYF.

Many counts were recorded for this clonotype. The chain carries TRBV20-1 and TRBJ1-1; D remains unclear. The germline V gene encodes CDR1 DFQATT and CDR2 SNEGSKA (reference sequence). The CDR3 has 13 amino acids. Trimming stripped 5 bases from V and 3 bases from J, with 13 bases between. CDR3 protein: CSASPDIYTEAFF. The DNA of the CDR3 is TGCAGTGCTTCCCCAGACATTTACACTGAAGCTTTCTTT.

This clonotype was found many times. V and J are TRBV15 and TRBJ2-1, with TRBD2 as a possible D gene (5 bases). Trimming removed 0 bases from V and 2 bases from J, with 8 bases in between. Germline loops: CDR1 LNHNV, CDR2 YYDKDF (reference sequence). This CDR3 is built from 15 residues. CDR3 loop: CATSRDAGAYNEQFF. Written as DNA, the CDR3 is TGTGCCACCAGCAGAGACGCCGGGGCCTACAATGAGCAGTTCTTC.

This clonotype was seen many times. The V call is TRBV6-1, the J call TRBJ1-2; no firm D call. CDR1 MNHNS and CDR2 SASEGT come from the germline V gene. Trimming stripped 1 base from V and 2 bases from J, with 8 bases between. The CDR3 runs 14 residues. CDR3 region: CASSEGGGNYGYTF. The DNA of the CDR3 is TGTGCCAGCAGTGAAGGTGGAGGGAACTATGGCTACACCTTC.

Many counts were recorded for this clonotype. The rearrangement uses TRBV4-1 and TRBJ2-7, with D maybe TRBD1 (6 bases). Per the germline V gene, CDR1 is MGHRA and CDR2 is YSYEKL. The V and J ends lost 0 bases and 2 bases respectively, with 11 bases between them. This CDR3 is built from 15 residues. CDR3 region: CASSQEGTPTYEQYF. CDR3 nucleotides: TGCGCCAGCAGCCAAGAAGGGACACCTACCTACGAGCAGTACTTC.

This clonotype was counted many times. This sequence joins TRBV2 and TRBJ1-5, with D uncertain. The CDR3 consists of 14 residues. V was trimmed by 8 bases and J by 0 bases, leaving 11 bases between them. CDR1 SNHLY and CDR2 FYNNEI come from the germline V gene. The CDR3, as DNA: TGTGCCAGCGCTGATTACGATAGCAATCAGCCCCAGCATTTT. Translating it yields CASADYDSNQPQHF.

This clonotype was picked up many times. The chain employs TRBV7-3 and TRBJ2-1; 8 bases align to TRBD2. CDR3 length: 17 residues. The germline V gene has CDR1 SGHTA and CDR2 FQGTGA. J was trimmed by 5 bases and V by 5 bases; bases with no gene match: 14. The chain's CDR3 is CASSRLRGGRDNNEQFF. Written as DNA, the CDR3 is TGTGCCAGCAGCCGGCTACGGGGGGGCCGAGACAACAATGAGCAGTTCTTC. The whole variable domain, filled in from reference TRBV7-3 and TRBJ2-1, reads GAGVSQTPSNKVTEKGKYVELRCDPISGHTALYWYRQSLGQGPEFLIYFQGTGAADDSGLPNDRFFAVRPEGSVSTLKIQRTERGDSAVYLCASSRLRGGRDNNEQFFGPGTRLTVL.